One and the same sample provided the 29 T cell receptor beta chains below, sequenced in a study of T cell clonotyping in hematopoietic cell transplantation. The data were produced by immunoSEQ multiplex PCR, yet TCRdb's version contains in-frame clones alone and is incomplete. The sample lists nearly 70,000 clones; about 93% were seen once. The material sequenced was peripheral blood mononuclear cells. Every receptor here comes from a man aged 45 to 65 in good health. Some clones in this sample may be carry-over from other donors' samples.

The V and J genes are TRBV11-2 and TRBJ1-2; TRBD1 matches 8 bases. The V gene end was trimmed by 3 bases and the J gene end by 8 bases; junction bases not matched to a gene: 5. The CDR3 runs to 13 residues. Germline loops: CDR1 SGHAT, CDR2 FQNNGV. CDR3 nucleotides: TGTGCCAGCAGCTTCAATGGACAGGGAGGCTACACCTTC. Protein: CASSFNGQGGYTF.

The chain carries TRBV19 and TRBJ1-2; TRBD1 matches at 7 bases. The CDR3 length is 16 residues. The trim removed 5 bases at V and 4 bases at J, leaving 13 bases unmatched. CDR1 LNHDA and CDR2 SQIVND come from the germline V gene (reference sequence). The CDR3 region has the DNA TGTGCCAGTAGTGGAAGGGACAGATTTACCAGCTATGGCTACACCTTC. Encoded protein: CASSGRDRFTSYGYTF.

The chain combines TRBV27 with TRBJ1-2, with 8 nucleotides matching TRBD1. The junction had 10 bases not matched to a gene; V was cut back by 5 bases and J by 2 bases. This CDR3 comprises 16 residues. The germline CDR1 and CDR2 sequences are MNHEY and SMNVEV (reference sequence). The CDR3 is CASSTNRGIGNYGYTF. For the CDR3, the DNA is TGTGCCAGCAGTACAAACAGGGGGATAGGGAACTATGGCTACACCTTC.

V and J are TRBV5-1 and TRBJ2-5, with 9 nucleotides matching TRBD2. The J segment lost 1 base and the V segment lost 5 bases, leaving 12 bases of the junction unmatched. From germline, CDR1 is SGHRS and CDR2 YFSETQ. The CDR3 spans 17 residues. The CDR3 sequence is CASRWVAGATLQETQYF. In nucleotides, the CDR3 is TGCGCCAGCAGGTGGGTAGCGGGGGCCACCCTCCAAGAGACCCAGTACTTC.

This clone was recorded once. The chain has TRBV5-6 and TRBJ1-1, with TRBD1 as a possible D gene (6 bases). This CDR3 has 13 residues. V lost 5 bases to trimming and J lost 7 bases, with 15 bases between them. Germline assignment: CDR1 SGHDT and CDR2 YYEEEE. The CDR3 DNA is TGTGCCAGCAGGGCCTTACAGGGTCGTGAAGCTTTCTTT. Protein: CASRALQGREAFF.

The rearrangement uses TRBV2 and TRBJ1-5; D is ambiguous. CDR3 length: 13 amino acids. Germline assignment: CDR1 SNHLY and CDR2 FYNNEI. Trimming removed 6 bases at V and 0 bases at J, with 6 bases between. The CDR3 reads CASSGDSNQPQHF. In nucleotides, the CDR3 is TGTGCCAGCAGCGGAGATAGCAATCAGCCCCAGCATTTT.

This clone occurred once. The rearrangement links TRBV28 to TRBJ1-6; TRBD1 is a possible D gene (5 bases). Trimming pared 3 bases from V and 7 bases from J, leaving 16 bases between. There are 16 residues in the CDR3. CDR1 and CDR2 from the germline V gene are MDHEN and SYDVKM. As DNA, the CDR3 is TGTGCCAGCAGTTTGGGACGTCGGGCCCCCAATTCACCCCTCCACTTT. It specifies CASSLGRRAPNSPLHF.

CDR3 protein: CATTLWTGEYGYTF. CDR3 DNA sequence: TGTGCCACCACCCTATGGACAGGGGAGTATGGCTACACCTTC. This sequence joins TRBV7-9 and TRBJ1-2; 9 positions match TRBD1. Germline assignment: CDR1 SEHNR and CDR2 FQNEAQ (reference sequence). With 10 bases clipped from V and 5 bases from J, the junction kept 11 bases outside the gene matches. The CDR3 consists of 14 residues.

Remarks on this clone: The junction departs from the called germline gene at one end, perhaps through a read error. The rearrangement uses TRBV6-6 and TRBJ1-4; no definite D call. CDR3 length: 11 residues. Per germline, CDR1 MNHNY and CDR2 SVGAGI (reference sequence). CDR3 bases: TGTGCCAGCACCCTAGACGAAAGACTGTTTTTT. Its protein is CASTLDERLFF.

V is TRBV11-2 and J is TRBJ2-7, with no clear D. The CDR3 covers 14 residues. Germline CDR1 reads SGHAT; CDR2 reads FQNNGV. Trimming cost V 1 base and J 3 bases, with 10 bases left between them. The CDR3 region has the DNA TGTGCCAGCAGCTTAGGGAAACAACGCTACGAGCAGTACTTC. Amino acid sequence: CASSLGKQRYEQYF.

CDR3 sequence reads: CASSPPGVLYGYTF. For the CDR3, the DNA is TGTGCCAGCAGTCCGCCCGGCGTTCTATATGGCTACACCTTC. The chain uses TRBV27 and TRBJ1-2, with no clear D. Between the trimmed V and J ends, which lost 5 bases and 5 bases, there was a span of 15 bases. This CDR3 comprises 14 residues. Per the germline V gene, CDR1 is MNHEY and CDR2 is SMNVEV (reference sequence).

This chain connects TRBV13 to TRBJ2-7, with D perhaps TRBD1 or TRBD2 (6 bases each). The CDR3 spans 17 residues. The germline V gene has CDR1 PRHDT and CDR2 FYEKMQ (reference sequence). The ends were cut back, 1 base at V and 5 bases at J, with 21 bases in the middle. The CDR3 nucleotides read TGTGCCAGCAGCTTAGTAGGGGGGTGGGGGACGTCTAACGAGCAGTACTTC. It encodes CASSLVGGWGTSNEQYF.

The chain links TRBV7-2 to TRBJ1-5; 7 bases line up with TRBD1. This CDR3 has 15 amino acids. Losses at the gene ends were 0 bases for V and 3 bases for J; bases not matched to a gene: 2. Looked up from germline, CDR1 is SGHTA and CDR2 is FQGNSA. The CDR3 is CASSLATGLNQPQHF. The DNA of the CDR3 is TGTGCCAGCAGCTTAGCGACAGGGCTCAATCAGCCCCAGCATTTT.

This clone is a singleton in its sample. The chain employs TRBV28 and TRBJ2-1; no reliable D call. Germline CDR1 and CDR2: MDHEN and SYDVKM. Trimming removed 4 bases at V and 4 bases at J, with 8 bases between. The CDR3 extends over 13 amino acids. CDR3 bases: TGTGCCAGCAGTTCCTCATATTACAATGAGCAGTTCTTC. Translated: CASSSSYYNEQFF.

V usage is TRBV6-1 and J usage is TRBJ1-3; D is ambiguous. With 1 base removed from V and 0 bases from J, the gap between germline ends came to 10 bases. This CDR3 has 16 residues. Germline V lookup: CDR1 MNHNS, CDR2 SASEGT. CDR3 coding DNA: TGTGCCAGCAGTGAAGGGGCCACCCGCTCTGGAAACACCATATATTTT. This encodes CASSEGATRSGNTIYF.

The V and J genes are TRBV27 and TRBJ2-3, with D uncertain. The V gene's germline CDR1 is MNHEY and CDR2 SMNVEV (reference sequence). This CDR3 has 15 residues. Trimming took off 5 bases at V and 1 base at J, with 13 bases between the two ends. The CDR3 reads CASSPVGWGTDTQYF. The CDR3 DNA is TGTGCCAGCAGTCCTGTGGGCTGGGGCACAGATACGCAGTATTTT.

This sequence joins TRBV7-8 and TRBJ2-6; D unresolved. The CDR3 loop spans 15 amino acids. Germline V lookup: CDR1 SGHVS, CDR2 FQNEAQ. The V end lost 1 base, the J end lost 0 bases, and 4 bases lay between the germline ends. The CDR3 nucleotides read TGTGCCAGCAGCTTAGTGGCCTCTGGGGCCAACGTCCTGACTTTC. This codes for CASSLVASGANVLTF.

CDR3 protein: CASSYGRPGQETQYF. CDR3 bases: TGTGCCAGCAGTTATGGCAGGCCCGGGCAAGAGACCCAGTACTTC. The chain has TRBV6-5 and TRBJ2-5, with D unresolved. The germline CDR1 and CDR2 sequences are MNHEY and SVGAGI. V lost 3 bases, J lost 2 bases, and 13 bases lay in between. The CDR3 has 15 residues.

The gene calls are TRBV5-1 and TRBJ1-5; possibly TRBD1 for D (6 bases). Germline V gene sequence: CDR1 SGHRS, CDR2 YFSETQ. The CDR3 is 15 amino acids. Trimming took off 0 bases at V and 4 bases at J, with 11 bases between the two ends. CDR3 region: CASSLDGQRNQPQHF. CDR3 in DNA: TGCGCCAGCAGCTTGGACGGACAGAGGAATCAGCCCCAGCATTTT.

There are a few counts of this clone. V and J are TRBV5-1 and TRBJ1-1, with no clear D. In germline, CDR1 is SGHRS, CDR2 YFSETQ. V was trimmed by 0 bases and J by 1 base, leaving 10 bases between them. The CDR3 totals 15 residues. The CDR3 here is CASSLEGRTNTEAFF. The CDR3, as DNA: TGCGCCAGCAGCTTGGAAGGCAGAACGAACACTGAAGCTTTCTTT.

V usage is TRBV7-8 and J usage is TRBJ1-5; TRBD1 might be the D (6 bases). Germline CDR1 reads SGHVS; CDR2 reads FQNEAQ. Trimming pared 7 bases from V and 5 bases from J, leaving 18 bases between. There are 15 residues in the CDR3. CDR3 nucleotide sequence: TGTGCCAGCAAGGGGTCAGGGGTGGCGGATCAGCCCCAGCATTTT. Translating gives CASKGSGVADQPQHF.

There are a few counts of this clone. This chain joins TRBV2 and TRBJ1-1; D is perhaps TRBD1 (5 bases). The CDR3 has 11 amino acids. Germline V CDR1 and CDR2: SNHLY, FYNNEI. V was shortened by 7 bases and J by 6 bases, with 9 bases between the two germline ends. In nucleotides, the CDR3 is TGTGCCAGCAAAGGGGCAGCTGAAGCTTTCTTT. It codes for CASKGAAEAFF.

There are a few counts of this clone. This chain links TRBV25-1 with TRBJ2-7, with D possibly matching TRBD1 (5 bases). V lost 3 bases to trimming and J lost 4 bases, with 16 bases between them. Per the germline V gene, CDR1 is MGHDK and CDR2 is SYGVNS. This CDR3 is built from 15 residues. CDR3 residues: CASSDPRQIRYEQYF. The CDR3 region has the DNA TGTGCCAGCAGTGATCCAAGACAGATACGGTACGAGCAGTACTTC.

Here the CDR3 reads CAWSVGLAVDEQYF. CDR3 DNA: TGTGCCTGGAGTGTCGGCCTAGCGGTAGACGAGCAGTACTTC. The gene calls are TRBV30 and TRBJ2-7; 7 nucleotides line up with TRBD2. V shed 0 bases, J shed 5 bases, and the junction held 7 bases outside the gene matches. The CDR3 contains 14 residues. CDR1 and CDR2 from the germline V gene are GTSNPN and SVGIG (reference sequence).

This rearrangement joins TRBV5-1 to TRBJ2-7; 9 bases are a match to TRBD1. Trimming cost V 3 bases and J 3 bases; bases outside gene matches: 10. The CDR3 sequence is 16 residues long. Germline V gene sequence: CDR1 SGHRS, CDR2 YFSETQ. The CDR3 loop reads CASSYVTGQGLYEQYF. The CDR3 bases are TGCGCCAGCAGCTATGTCACGGGACAGGGACTCTACGAGCAGTACTTC.

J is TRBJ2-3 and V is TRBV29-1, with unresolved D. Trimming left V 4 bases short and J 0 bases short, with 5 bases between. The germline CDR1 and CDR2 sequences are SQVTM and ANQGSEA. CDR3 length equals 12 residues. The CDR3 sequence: CSVAVSTDTQYF. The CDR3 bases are TGCAGCGTTGCGGTTAGCACAGATACGCAGTATTTT.

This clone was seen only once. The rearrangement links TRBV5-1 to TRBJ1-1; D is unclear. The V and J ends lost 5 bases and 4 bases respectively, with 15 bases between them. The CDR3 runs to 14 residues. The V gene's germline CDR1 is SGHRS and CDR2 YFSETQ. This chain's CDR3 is CASSSDGHGTEAFF. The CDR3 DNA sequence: TGCGCCAGCAGTAGTGACGGTCATGGCACTGAAGCTTTCTTT.

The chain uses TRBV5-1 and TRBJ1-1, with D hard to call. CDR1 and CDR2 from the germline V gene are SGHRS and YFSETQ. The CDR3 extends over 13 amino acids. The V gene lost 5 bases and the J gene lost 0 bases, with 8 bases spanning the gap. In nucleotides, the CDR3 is TGCGCCAGCAGTCCCGGGGTGAACACTGAAGCTTTCTTT. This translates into CASSPGVNTEAFF.

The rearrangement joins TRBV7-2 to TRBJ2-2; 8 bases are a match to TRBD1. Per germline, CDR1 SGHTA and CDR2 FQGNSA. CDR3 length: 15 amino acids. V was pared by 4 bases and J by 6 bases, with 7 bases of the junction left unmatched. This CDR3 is CASSSAGGAAGELFF. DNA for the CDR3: TGTGCCAGCAGCTCCGCAGGGGGCGCGGCCGGGGAGCTGTTTTTT.